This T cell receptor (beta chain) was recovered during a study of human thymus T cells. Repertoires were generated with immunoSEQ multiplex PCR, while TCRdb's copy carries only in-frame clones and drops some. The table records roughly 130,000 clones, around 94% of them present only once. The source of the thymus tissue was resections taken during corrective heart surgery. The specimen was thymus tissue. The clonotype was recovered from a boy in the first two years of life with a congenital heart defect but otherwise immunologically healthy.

This chain's CDR3 is CASTGTYTYEQYF. The CDR3, as DNA: TGTGCCAGCACAGGGACTTACACCTACGAGCAGTACTTC. The gene calls are TRBV28 and TRBJ2-7, with D perhaps matching TRBD2 (6 bases). Per the germline V gene, CDR1 is MDHEN and CDR2 is SYDVKM. This CDR3 comprises 13 residues. V lost 7 bases, J lost 2 bases, and 12 bases lay in between.